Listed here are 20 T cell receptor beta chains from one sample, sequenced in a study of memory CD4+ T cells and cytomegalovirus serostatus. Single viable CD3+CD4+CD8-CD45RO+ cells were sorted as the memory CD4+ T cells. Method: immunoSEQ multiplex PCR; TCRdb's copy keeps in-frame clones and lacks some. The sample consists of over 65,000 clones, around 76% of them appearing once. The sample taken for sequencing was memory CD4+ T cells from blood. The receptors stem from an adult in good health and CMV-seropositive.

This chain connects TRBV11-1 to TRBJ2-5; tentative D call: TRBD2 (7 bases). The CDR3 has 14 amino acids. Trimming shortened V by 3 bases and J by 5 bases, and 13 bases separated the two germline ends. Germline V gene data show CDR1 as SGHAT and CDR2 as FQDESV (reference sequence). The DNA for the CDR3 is TGTGCCAGCAGCTTCGGCGGGGGCAGGGAGACCCAGTACTTC. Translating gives CASSFGGGRETQYF.

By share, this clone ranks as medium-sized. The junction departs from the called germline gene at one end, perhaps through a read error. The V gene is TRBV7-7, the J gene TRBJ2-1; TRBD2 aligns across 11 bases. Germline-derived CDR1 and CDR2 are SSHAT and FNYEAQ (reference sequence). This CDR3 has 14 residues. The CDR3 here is CASSQTSGINEQFF. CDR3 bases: TGTGCTAGCAGCCAGACTAGCGGGATAAATGAGCAGTTCTTC.

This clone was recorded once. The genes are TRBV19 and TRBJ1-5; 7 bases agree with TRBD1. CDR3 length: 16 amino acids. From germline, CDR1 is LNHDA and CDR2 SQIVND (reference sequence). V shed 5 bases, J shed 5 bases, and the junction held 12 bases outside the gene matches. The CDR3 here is CASSPYTGDGDQPQHF. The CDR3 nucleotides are TGTGCCAGTAGTCCTTATACAGGGGACGGGGATCAGCCCCAGCATTTT.

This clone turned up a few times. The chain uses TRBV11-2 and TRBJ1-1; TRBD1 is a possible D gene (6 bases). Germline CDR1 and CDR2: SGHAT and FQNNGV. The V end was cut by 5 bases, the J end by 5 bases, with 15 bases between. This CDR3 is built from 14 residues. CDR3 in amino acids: CASSPQGWGTEAFF. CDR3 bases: TGTGCCAGCAGCCCCCAGGGGTGGGGAACTGAAGCTTTCTTT.

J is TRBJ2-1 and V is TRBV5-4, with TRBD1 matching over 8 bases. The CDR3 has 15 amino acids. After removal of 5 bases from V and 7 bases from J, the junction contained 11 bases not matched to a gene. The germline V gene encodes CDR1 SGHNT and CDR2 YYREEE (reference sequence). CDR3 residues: CASSPDRGQKNEQFF. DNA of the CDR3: TGTGCCAGCAGTCCTGACAGGGGTCAGAAGAATGAGCAGTTCTTC. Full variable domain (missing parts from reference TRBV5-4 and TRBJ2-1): ETGVTQSPTHLIKTRGQQVTLRCSSQSGHNTVSWYQQALGQGPQFIFQYYREEENGRGNFPPRFSGLQFPNYSSELNVNALELDDSALYLCASSPDRGQKNEQFFGPGTRLTVL.

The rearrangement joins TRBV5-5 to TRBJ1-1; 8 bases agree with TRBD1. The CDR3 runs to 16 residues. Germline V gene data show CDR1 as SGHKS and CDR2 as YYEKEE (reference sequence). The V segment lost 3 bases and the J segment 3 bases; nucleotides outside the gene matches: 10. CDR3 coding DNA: TGTGCCAGCAGCTCGCGGCCGGACAGGGTCGACACTGAAGCTTTCTTT. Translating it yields CASSSRPDRVDTEAFF. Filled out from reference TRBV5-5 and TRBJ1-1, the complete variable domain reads DAGVTQSPTHLIKTRGQQVTLRCSPISGHKSVSWYQQVLGQGPQFIFQYYEKEERGRGNFPDRFSARQFPNYSSELNVNALLLGDSALYLCASSSRPDRVDTEAFFGQGTRLTVV.

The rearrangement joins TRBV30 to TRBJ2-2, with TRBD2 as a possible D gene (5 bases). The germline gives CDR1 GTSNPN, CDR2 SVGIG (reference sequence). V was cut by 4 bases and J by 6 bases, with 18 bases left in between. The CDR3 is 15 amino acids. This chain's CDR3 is CAWTLLGSSPGELFF. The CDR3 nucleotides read TGTGCCTGGACCCTGTTAGGATCTAGCCCCGGGGAGCTGTTTTTT.

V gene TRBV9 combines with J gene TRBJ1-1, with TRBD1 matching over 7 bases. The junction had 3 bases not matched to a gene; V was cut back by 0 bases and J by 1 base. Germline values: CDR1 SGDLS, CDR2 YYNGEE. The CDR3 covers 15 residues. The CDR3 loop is CASSVVQGGNTEAFF. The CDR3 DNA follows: TGTGCCAGCAGCGTAGTGCAGGGGGGGAACACTGAAGCTTTCTTT.

In DNA, the CDR3 is TGTGCCAGCATTTGGACAGGCTCCTACGAGCAGTACTTC. This encodes CASIWTGSYEQYF. The V and J genes are TRBV6-1 and TRBJ2-7, with 7 bases lining up with TRBD1. V gave up 7 bases and J gave up 0 bases; unmatched junction bases: 3. The CDR3 contains 13 residues. Looked up from germline, CDR1 is MNHNS and CDR2 is SASEGT.

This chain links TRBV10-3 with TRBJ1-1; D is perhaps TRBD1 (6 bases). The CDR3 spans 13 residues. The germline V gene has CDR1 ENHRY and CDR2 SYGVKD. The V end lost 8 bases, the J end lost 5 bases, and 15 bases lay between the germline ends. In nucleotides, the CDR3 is TGTGCCATCGGCGACAGGCTCGGGACTGAAGCTTTCTTT. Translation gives CAIGDRLGTEAFF.

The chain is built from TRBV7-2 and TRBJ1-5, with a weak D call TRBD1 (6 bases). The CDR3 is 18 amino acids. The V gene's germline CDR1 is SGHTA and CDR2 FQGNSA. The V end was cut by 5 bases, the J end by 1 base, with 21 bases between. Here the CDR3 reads CASSISLQPGQSNQPQHF. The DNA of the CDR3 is TGTGCCAGCAGCATTTCCCTACAACCGGGACAAAGCAATCAGCCCCAGCATTTT.

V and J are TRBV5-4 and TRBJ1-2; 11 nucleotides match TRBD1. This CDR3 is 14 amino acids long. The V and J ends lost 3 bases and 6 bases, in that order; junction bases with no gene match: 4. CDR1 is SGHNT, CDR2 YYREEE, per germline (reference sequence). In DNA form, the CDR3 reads TGTGCCAGCAGCTGGGACAGGGGGGTGGATGGCTACACCTTC. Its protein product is CASSWDRGVDGYTF. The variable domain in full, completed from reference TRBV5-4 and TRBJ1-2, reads ETGVTQSPTHLIKTRGQQVTLRCSSQSGHNTVSWYQQALGQGPQFIFQYYREEENGRGNFPPRFSGLQFPNYSSELNVNALELDDSALYLCASSWDRGVDGYTFGSGTRLTVV.

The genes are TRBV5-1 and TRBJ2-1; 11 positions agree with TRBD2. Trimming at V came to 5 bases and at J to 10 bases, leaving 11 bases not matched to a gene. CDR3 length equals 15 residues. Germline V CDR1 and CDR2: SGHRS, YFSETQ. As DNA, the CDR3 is TGCGCCAGCAGAACAGGGACTAGCGGTCTCGGGGAGCAGTTCTTC. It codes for CASRTGTSGLGEQFF.

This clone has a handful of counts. CDR3: CASSLMGDMNTEAFF. Written as DNA, the CDR3 is TGTGCCAGCAGCTTAATGGGCGACATGAACACTGAAGCTTTCTTT. V and J are TRBV7-3 and TRBJ1-1; D is unresolved. Germline V lookup: CDR1 SGHTA, CDR2 FQGTGA. CDR3 length: 15 residues. The V end was cut by 1 base, the J end by 0 bases, with 9 bases between.

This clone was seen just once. The CDR3 is CASSPGLADTDTQYF. DNA for the CDR3: TGTGCCAGCTCACCGGGACTAGCGGACACAGATACGCAGTATTTT. V usage is TRBV18 and J usage is TRBJ2-3; 11 nucleotides align to TRBD2. This CDR3 is 15 amino acids long. Trimming took 3 bases from V and 2 from J; bases not matched to a gene: 1. Germline V lookup: CDR1 KGHSH, CDR2 LQKENI.

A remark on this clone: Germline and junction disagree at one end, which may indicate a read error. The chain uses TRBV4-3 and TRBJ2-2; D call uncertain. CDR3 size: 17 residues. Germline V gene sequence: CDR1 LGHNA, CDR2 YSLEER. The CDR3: CTSSHGGVIPNTGELFF. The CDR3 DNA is TGCACCAGCAGCCACGGTGGGGTGATTCCGAACACCGGGGAGCTGTTTTTT.

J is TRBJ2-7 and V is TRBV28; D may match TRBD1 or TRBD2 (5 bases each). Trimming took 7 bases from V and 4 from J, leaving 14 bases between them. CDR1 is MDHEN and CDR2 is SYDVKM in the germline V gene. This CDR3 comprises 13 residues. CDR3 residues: CASNRDAPYEQYF. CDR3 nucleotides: TGTGCCAGCAACCGGGACGCACCGTACGAGCAGTACTTC. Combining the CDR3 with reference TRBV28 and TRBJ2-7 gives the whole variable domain DVKVTQSSRYLVKRTGEKVFLECVQDMDHENMFWYRQDPGLGLRLIYFSYDVKMKEKGDIPEGYSVSREKKERFSLILESASTNQTSMYLCASNRDAPYEQYFGPGTRLTVT.

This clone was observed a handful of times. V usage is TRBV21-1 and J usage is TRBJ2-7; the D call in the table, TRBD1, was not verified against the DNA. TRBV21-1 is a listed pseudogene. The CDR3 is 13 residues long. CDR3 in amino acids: CASSKVLDSEQYF. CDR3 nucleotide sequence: TGTGCCAGCAGCAAAGTGCTCGACAGCGAGCAGTACTTC.

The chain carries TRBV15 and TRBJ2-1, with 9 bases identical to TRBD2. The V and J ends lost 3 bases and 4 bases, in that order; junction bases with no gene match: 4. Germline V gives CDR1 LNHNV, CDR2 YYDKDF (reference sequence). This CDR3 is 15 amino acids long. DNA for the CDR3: TGTGCCACCAGCAGCATGCTAGCGGGGTACAATGAGCAGTTCTTC. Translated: CATSSMLAGYNEQFF. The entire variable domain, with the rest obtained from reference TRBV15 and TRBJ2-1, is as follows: DAMVIQNPRYQVTQFGKPVTLSCSQTLNHNVMYWYQQKSSQAPKLLFHYYDKDFNNEADTPDNFQSRRPNTSFCFLDIRSPGLGDTAMYLCATSSMLAGYNEQFFGPGTRLTVL.

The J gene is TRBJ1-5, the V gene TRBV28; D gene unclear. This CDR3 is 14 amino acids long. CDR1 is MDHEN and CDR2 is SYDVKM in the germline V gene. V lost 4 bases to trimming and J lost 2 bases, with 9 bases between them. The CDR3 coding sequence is TGTGCCAGCAGTTCTGTCGTCGGCAATCAGCCCCAGCATTTT. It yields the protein CASSSVVGNQPQHF.